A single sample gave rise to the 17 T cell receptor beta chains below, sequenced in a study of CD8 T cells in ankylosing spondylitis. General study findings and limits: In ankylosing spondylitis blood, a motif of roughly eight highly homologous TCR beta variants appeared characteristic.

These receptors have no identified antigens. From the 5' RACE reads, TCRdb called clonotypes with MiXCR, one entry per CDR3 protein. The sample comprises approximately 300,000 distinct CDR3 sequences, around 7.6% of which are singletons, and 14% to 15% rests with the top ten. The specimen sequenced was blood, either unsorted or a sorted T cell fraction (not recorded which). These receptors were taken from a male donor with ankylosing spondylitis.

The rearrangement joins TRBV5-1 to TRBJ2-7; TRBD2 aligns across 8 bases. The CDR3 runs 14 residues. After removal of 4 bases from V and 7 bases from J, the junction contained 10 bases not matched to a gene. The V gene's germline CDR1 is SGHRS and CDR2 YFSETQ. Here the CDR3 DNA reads TGCGCCAGCAGCCCGGGACTAGACCTCGGAGAGCAGTACTTC. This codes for CASSPGLDLGEQYF.

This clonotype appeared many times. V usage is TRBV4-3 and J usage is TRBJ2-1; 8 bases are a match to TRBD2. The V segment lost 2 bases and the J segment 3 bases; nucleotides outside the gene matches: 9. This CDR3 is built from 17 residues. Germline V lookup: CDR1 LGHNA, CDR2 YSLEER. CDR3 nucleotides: TGCGCCAGCAGCCAAAGATGGCGGGAGGCCGACTACAATGAGCAGTTCTTC. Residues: CASSQRWREADYNEQFF.

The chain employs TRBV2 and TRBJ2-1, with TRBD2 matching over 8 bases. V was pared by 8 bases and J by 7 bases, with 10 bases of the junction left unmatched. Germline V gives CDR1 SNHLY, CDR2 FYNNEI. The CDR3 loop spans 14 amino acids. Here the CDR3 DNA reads TGTGCCAGCTCTTACACTAGCGGAGAAAATGAGCAGTTCTTC. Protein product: CASSYTSGENEQFF.

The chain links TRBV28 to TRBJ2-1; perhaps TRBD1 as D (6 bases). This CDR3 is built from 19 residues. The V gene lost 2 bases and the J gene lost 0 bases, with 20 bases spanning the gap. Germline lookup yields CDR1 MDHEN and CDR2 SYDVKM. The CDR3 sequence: CASSLGGHQIPHSYNEQFF. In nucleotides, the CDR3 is TGTGCCAGCAGTTTAGGGGGACATCAAATCCCACACTCCTACAATGAGCAGTTCTTC.

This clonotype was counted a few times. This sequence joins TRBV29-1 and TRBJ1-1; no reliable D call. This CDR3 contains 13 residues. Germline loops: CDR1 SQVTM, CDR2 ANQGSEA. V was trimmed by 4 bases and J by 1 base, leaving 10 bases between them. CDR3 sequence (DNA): TGCAGCGTTGCTCTGGGCGGGAACACTGAAGCTTTCTTT. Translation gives CSVALGGNTEAFF.

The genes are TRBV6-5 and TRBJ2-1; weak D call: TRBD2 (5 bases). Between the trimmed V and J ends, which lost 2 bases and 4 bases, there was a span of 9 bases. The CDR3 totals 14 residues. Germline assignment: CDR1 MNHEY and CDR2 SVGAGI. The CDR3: CASSYKGVYNEQFF. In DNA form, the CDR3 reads TGTGCCAGCAGTTACAAGGGAGTTTACAATGAGCAGTTCTTC.

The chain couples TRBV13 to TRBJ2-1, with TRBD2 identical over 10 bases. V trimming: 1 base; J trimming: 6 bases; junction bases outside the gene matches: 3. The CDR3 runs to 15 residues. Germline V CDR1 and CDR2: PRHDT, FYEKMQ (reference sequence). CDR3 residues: CASSLALAGVNEQFF. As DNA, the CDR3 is TGTGCCAGCAGCTTAGCCCTAGCGGGAGTCAATGAGCAGTTCTTC.

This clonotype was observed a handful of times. CDR3 sequence: CSAISGREITAEQFF. The CDR3 coding sequence is TGCAGTGCTATCTCGGGACGTGAAATAACGGCTGAGCAGTTCTTC. The gene calls are TRBV20-1 and TRBJ2-1; D possibly matches TRBD1 or TRBD2 (5 bases each). The germline V gene has CDR1 DFQATT and CDR2 SNEGSKA (reference sequence). V was pared by 4 bases and J by 9 bases, with 22 bases between. The CDR3 length is 15 residues.

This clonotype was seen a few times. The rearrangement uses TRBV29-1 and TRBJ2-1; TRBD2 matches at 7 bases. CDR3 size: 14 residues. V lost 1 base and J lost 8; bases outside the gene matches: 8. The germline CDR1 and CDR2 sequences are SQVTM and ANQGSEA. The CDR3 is CSVEVAGADYEQFF. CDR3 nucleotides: TGCAGCGTTGAAGTGGCGGGAGCGGACTATGAGCAGTTCTTC.

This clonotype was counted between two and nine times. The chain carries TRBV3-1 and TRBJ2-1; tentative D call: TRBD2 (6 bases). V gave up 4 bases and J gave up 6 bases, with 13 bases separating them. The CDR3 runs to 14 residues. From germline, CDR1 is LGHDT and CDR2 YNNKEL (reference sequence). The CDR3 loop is CASSPTRMGNEQFF. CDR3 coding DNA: TGTGCCAGCAGCCCGACTAGAATGGGCAATGAGCAGTTCTTC.

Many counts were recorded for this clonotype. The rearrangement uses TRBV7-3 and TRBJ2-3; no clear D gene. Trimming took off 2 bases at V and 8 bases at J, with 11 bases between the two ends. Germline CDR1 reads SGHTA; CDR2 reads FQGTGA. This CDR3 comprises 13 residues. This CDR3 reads CASSLGRDGTQYF. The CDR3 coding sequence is TGTGCCAGCAGCTTAGGACGCGATGGTACGCAGTATTTT.

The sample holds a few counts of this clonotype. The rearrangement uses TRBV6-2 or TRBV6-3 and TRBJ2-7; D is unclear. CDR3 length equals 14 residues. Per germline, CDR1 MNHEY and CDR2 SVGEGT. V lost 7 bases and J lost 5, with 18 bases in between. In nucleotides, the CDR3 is TGTGCCAGCAATTCGGCGGCCCTCGGCCACGAGCAGTACTTC. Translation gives CASNSAALGHEQYF.

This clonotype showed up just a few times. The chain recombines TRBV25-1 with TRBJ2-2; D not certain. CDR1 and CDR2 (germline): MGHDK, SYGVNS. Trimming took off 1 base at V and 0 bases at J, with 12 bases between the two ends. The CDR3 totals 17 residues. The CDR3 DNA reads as TGTGCCAGCAGTGAATTAGGCAGGAGAGCGAACACCGGGGAGCTGTTTTTT. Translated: CASSELGRRANTGELFF.

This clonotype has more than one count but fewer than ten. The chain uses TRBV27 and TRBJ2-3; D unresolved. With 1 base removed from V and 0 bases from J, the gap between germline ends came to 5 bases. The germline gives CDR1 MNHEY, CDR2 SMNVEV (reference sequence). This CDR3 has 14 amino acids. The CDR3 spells CASSLYQSTDTQYF. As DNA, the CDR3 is TGTGCCAGCAGTTTATATCAGAGCACAGATACGCAGTATTTT.

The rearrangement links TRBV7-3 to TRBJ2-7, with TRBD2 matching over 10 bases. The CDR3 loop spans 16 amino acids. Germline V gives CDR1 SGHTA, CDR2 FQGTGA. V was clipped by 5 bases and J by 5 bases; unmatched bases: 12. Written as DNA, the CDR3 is TGTGCCAGCAGCCCTCGGCCCAGCGGGAGGGTGGACGAGCAGTACTTC. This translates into CASSPRPSGRVDEQYF.

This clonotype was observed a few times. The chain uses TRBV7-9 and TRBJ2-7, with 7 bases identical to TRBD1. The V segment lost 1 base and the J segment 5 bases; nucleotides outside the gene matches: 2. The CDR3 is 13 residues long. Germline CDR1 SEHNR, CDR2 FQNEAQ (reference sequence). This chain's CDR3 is CASSLEDRHEQYF. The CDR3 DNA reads TGTGCCAGCAGCTTAGAGGACAGGCACGAGCAGTACTTC.

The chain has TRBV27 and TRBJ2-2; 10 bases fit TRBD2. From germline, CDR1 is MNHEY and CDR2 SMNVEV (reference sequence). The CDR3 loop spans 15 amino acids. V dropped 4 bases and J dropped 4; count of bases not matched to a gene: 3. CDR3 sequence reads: CASSSPSGSTGELFF. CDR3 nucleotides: TGTGCCAGCAGTTCCCCTAGCGGGAGCACCGGGGAGCTGTTTTTT.